The rows below give T cell receptor beta chains drawn from one sample of a study of T cells in Graves' hyperthyroidism and ophthalmopathy. TCRdb re-analysed the multiplex PCR reads in MiXCR, keeping a single row per CDR3 protein. The sample holds roughly 740,000 distinct CDR3 sequences, around 15% seen once. The source material was blood. Every receptor here comes from a man younger than 35 with Graves' hyperthyroidism. The conserved cysteine and the conserved F or W are not part of the CDR3 here. The size entry is marked missing in some rows and otherwise reads once, few, many or a size class.

v_call	clone_size	j_call	cdr3_aa
TRBV12-3/TRBV12-4	many	TRBJ2-7	ASSPTGQGNEQY
TRBV11-1	many	TRBJ2-5	ASSKGGEETQY
TRBV4-3	-	TRBJ1-4	ASGPYMYEKLF
TRBV12-5	few	TRBJ2-3	ASGHSGGDTQY
TRBV18	many	TRBJ1-3	ASSSGQSGNTIY
TRBV20-1	-	TRBJ2-7	SARGGLAGVMGEQY
TRBV7-6	-	TRBJ2-7	ASSLGSEREAPTYEQY
TRBV9	-	TRBJ2-5	ASSAGKGGTGTQY
TRBV11-2	many	TRBJ2-5	ASSLGTGQETQY
TRBV4-2	-	TRBJ2-7	ASSQEQLPYEQY
TRBV7-3	-	TRBJ2-5	ASSSEGGSDETQY
TRBV28	many	TRBJ2-7	ASSLWFSGRISMYEQY
TRBV11-2	few	TRBJ2-3	ASSVQGAPTDTQY
TRBV10-3	-	TRBJ2-7	AISSTGEGKQY
TRBV20-1	many	TRBJ1-2	SAPDRVHGYT
TRBV20-1	-	TRBJ2-5	SASSDSHQETQY
TRBV12-3/TRBV12-4	many	TRBJ2-5	ASSPLALGETQY
TRBV24-1	-	TRBJ2-7	ATSESRTTYEQY
TRBV4-3	once	TRBJ2-5	ASSQDLGTSGRETQY
TRBV30	many	TRBJ2-1	AWNPGLAGLHRNEQF
TRBV6-1	many	TRBJ2-7	ASIRTSGSGVLYEQY
TRBV28	many	TRBJ2-7	ASSFQGLPYEQY
TRBV27	many	TRBJ2-7	ASSFTRDVSSYEQY
TRBV30	few	TRBJ2-7	AWNSPGGDSYEQY
TRBV9	-	TRBJ2-5	ASSEGASGTQETQY
TRBV7-2	once	TRBJ1-3	ASSTAPRDRVTGNTIY
TRBV6-1	many	TRBJ2-7	ASSERIGQVAEQY
TRBV15	-	TRBJ1-4	ATSRDQGAGEKLF
TRBV2	few	TRBJ2-1	ASRGGGTSGRGSYNEQF
TRBV29-1	many	TRBJ2-7	SVSWPYEQY
TRBV4-2	many	TRBJ2-1	ASSRTSGRRGNEQF
TRBV29-1	-	TRBJ1-2	SGADRGYGYT
TRBV7-9	-	TRBJ2-3	ASSRTGGKDTQY
TRBV10-3	many	TRBJ1-1	AISESVGTEAF
TRBV6-1	-	TRBJ2-7	ASRDFQWIYEQY
TRBV3-1	-	TRBJ2-1	ASSPKLGLTNNEQF
TRBV27	-	TRBJ1-1	ASRQGFNTEAF
TRBV12-3/TRBV12-4	few	TRBJ1-2	ASSPDREGFRT
TRBV7-9	few	TRBJ1-3	ASGNTIY
TRBV30	few	TRBJ2-3	AWSGGTSGTDTQY
TRBV19	-	TRBJ2-1	ASQGGYNEQF
TRBV28	-	TRBJ1-5	ASSPMGILSNQPQH
TRBV28	many	TRBJ2-7	ASTPNPPEQY
TRBV2	many	TRBJ2-1	ASSVSGGNEQF
TRBV12-3/TRBV12-4	few	TRBJ2-7	ASRSGLRGYEQY
TRBV12-3/TRBV12-4	-	TRBJ1-1	AGSLFGGATGTEAF